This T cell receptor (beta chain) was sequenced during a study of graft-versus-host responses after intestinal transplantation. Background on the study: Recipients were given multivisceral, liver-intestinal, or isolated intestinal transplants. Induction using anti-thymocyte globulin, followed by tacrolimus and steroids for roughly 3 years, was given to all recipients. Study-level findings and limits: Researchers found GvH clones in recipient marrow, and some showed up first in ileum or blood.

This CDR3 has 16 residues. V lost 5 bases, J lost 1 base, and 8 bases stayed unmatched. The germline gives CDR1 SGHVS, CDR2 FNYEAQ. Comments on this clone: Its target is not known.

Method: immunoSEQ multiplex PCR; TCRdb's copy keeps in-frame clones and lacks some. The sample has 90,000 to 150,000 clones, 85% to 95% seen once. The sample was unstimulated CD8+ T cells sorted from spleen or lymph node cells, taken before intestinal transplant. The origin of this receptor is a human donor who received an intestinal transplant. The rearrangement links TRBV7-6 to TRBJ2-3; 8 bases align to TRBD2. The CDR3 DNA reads TGTGCCAGCAGCCCAAGGACTAGCTACCGCACAGATACGCAGTATTTT. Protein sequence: CASSPRTSYRTDTQYF.